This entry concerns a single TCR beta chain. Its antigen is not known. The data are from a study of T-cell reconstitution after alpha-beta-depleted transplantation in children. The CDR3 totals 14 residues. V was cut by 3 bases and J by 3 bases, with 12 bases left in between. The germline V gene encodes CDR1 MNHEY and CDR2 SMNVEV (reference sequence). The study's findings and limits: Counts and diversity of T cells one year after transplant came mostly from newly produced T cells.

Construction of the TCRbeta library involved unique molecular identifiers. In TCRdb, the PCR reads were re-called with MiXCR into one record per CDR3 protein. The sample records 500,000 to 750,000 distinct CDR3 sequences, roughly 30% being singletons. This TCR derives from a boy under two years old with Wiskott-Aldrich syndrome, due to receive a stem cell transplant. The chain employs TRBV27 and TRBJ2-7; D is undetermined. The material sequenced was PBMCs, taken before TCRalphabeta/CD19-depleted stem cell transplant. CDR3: CASSFRLKGYEQYF. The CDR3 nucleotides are TGTGCCAGCAGTTTTCGGCTTAAGGGCTACGAGCAGTACTTC.